The 8 T cell receptor beta chains reported below all come from one sample, sequenced in a study of metastatic and nonmetastatic thyroid tumors. Thyroid surgery took place with no prior treatment in any patient. Using MiXCR, TCRdb re-called clones from the PCR reads. The sample includes fewer than 25,000 clones, 13% to 15% of them seen just once. Sequenced: tumor tissue. Source of these receptors: a female donor with papillary thyroid cancer or a benign thyroid nodule (not recorded which). Some clones in this sample may be carry-over from other donors' samples.

This clone was counted many times. The chain employs TRBV18 and TRBJ2-6; perhaps TRBD1 as D (6 bases). CDR1 is KGHSH and CDR2 is LQKENI in the germline V gene. The CDR3 consists of 16 residues. The V and J ends lost 3 bases and 1 base respectively, with 10 bases between them. CDR3 DNA: TGTGCCAGCTCACCTATACAGGGTTCTGGGGCCAACGTCCTGACTTTC. Translation gives CASSPIQGSGANVLTF.

The chain's CDR3 is CASSVDPGGNEQFF. CDR3 sequence (DNA): TGTGCCAGCAGCGTAGATCCAGGGGGCAATGAGCAGTTCTTC. The chain links TRBV9 to TRBJ2-1, with 7 bases fitting TRBD1. CDR3 length equals 14 residues. The germline gives CDR1 SGDLS, CDR2 YYNGEE. V lost 0 bases to trimming and J lost 6 bases; unmatched junction nucleotides: 3.

Ten or more counts support this clone. This chain links TRBV30 with TRBJ2-1; weak D call: TRBD2 (6 bases). This CDR3 region has 12 residues. Trimming left V 1 base short and J 5 bases short, with 6 bases between. Germline loops: CDR1 GTSNPN, CDR2 SVGIG (reference sequence). CDR3 sequence reads: CAWSGRDNEQFF. The CDR3 DNA is TGTGCCTGGAGTGGGAGGGACAATGAGCAGTTCTTC.

In this sample, this clone turned up many times. The rearrangement uses TRBV5-1 and TRBJ2-1; the D is unclear. The CDR3 runs 13 residues. The germline V gene encodes CDR1 SGHRS and CDR2 YFSETQ. Trimming removed 4 bases from V and 4 bases from J, with 9 bases in between. This CDR3 is CASSLETYNEQFF. CDR3 coding DNA: TGCGCCAGCAGCCTGGAAACTTACAATGAGCAGTTCTTC.

This clone was picked up many times. The chain carries TRBV7-2 and TRBJ2-2; the D is unclear. This CDR3 region has 15 residues. V shed 4 bases and J shed 4 bases, with 13 bases lying between them. In germline, CDR1 is SGHTA, CDR2 FQGNSA. DNA for the CDR3: TGTGCCAGCAGCTCCGGCGGCCTAGGCACCGGGGAGCTGTTTTTT. This encodes CASSSGGLGTGELFF. Looking up the rest from reference TRBV7-2 and TRBJ2-2 gives the full variable domain: GAGVSQSPSNKVTEKGKDVELRCDPISGHTALYWYRQSLGQGLEFLIYFQGNSAPDKSGLPSDRFSAERTGGSVSTLTIQRTQQEDSAVYLCASSSGGLGTGELFFGEGSRLTVL.

This clone was picked up a small number of times. The chain joins TRBV19 to TRBJ1-6; the D gene is possibly TRBD1 (5 bases). The germline CDR1 and CDR2 sequences are LNHDA and SQIVND (reference sequence). Trimming shortened V by 5 bases and J by 9 bases, and 11 bases separated the two germline ends. The CDR3 is 13 residues long. CDR3 residues: CASSARDPSPLHF. Written as DNA, the CDR3 is TGTGCCAGTAGTGCCCGGGACCCTTCACCCCTCCACTTT.

For this clone: One end of the junction does not line up with germline, which may come from a read error. V usage is TRBV18 and J usage is TRBJ1-2; 8 nucleotides match TRBD1. The CDR3 has 14 residues. Germline CDR1 reads KGHSH; CDR2 reads LQKENI. CDR3: CASSPGTGGHGHTF. DNA for the CDR3: TGTGCCAGCTCACCAGGGACAGGTGGCCATGGCCACACCTTC.

The chain employs TRBV4-3 and TRBJ2-7; 7 nucleotides align to TRBD2. J gave up 3 bases and V 1 base, and 3 bases lay outside the gene matches. Germline CDR1 and CDR2: LGHNA and YSLEER. The CDR3 covers 14 residues. CDR3 protein: CASSQGPSGYEQYF. CDR3 nucleotides: TGCGCCAGCAGCCAAGGCCCTAGCGGCTACGAGCAGTACTTC.